The entry below describes one TCR beta chain. The data are from a study of CD8+ T cells in alopecia areata. The overall study: Each of the treated patients was given oral tofacitinib, 5 to 10 mg twice daily, for moderate-to-severe alopecia areata. Severity in treated patients was scored by percentage of scalp area affected.

Trimming left V 0 bases short and J 4 bases short, with 13 bases between. Germline V gene sequence: CDR1 SGDLS, CDR2 YYNGEE. This CDR3 region has 15 residues. Treatment given: oral pan-JAK inhibitor, 5-10 mg twice daily. Peripheral blood and lesional scalp punch biopsies were taken from alopecia areata patients. Sorting of PBMCs yielded the CD4+ and CD8+ T cells. cDNA prepared by RNA extraction and subsequent reverse transcription served as the template for sequencing. Assay: immunoSEQ multiplex PCR; the TCRdb copy retains only in-frame clones and omits some. This table holds 170,000 or so clones, about three fifths found once.

The clonotype was recovered from a human donor with alopecia areata. Sequencing was performed on CD4+ T cells sorted from blood, taken at week 4, from a patient treated with tofacitinib. The genes are TRBV9 and TRBJ1-1; no reliable D call. The CDR3 here is CASSVDGGWFTEAFF. The CDR3 DNA sequence: TGTGCCAGCAGCGTAGATGGAGGTTGGTTCACTGAAGCTTTCTTT.